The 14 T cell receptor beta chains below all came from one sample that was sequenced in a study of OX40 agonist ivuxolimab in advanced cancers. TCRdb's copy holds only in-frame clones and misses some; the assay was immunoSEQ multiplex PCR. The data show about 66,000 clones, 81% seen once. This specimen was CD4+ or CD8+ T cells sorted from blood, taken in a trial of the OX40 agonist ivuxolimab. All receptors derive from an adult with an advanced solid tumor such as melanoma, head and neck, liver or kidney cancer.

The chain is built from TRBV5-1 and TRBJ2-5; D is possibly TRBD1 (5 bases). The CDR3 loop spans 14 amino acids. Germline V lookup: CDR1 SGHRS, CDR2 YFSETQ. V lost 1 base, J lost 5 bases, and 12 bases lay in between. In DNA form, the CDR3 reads TGCGCCAGCAGCTTGTTAGGGGTAGGGGAGACCCAGTACTTC. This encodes CASSLLGVGETQYF.

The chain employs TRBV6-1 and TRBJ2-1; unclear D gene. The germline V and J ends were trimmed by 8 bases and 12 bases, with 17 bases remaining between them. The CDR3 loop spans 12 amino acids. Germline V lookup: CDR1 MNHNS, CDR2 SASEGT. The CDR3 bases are TGTGCCAGCGATTTGACACCTCCTAGGCAGTTCTTC. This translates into CASDLTPPRQFF.

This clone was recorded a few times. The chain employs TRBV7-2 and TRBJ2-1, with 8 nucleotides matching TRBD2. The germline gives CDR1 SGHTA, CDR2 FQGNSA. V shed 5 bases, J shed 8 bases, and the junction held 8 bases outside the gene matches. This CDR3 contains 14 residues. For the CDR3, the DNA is TGTGCCAGCAGCCCCCGGAGCGGGAGTTATGAGCAGTTCTTC. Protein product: CASSPRSGSYEQFF.

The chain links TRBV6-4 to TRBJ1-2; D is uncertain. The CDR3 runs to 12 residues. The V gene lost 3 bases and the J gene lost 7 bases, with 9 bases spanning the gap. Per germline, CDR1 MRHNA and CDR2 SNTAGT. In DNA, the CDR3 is TGTGCCAGCAGTGAGTCGGGTGGTGGCTACACCTTC. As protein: CASSESGGGYTF.

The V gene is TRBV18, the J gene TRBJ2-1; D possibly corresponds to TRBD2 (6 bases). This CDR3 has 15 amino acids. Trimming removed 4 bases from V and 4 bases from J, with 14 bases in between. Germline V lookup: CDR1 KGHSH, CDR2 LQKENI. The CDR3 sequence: CASSRRDGIYNEQFF. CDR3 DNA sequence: TGTGCCAGCTCACGGCGGGACGGGATATACAATGAGCAGTTCTTC.

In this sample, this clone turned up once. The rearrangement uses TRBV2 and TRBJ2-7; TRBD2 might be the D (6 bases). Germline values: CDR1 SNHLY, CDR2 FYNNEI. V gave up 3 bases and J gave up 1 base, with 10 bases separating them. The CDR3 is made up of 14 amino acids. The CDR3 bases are TGTGCCAGCAGTGAGGAGGGTCAATCCTACGAGCAGTACTTC. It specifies CASSEEGQSYEQYF.

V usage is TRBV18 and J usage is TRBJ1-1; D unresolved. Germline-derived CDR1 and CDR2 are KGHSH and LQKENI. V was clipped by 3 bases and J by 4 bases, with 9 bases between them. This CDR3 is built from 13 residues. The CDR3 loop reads CASSPPPTTEAFF. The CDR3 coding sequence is TGTGCCAGCTCACCCCCCCCCACCACTGAAGCTTTCTTT. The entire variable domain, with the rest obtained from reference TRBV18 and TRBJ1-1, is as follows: NAGVMQNPRHLVRRRGQEARLRCSPMKGHSHVYWYRQLPEEGLKFMVYLQKENIIDESGMPKERFSAEFPKEGPSILRIQQVVRGDSAAYFCASSPPPTTEAFFGQGTRLTVV.

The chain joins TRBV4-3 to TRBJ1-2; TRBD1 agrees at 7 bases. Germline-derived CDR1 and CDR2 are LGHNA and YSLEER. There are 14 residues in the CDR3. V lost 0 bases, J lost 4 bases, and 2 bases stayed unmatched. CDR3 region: CASSQDAGGYGYTF. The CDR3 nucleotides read TGCGCCAGCAGCCAAGACGCAGGGGGCTATGGCTACACCTTC.

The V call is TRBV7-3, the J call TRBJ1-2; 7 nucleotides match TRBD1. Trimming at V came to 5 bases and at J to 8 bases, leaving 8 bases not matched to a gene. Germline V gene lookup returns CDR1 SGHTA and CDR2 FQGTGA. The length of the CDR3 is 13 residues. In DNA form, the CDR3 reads TGTGCCAGCAGCGACCCACAGGGGCTAGGCTACACCTTC. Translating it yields CASSDPQGLGYTF.

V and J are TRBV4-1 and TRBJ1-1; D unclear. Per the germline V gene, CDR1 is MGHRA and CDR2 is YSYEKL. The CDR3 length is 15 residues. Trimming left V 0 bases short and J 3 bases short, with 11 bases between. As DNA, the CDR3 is TGCGCCAGCAGCCAAGATGCCGGGTCTGACACTGAAGCTTTCTTT. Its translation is CASSQDAGSDTEAFF.

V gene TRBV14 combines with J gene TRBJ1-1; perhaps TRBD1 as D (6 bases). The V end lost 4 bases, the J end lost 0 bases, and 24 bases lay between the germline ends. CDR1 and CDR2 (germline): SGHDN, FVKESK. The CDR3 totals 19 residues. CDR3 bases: TGTGCCAGCAGCCCGTTGAAACTAGAGTGGGGGGCCCTGAACACTGAAGCTTTCTTT. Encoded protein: CASSPLKLEWGALNTEAFF.

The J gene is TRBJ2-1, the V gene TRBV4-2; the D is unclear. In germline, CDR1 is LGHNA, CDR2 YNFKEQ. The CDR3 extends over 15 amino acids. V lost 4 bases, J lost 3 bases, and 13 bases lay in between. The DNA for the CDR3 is TGTGCCAGCAGCCCTTCTTTTGGGGACTACAATGAGCAGTTCTTC. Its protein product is CASSPSFGDYNEQFF.

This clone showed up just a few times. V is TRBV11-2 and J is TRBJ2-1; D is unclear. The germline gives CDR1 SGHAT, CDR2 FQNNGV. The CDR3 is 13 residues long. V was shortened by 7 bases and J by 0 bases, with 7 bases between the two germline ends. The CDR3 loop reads CASNLASYNEQFF. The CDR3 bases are TGTGCCAGCAACCTCGCCTCCTACAATGAGCAGTTCTTC.

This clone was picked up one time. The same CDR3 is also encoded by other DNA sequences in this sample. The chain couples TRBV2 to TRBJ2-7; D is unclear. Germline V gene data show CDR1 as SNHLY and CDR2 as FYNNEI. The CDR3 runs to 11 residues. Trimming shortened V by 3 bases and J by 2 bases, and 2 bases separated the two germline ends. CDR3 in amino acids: CASSEAYEQYF. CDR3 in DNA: TGTGCCAGCAGTGAGGCCTACGAGCAGTACTTC. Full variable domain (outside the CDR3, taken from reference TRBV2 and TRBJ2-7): EPEVTQTPSHQVTQMGQEVILRCVPISNHLYFYWYRQILGQKVEFLVSFYNNEISEKSEIFDDQFSVERPDGSNFTLKIRSTKLEDSAMYFCASSEAYEQYFGPGTRLTVT.